The 30 T cell receptor beta chains reported below all come from one sample, sequenced in a study of PD-L1 blockade in urothelial cancer. Time point specified: peripheral blood 6 weeks after treatment start. This table comes from immunoSEQ multiplex PCR, and its TCRdb copy is limited to in-frame clones, with some not included. The sample lists around 87,000 clones; 83% were seen once. This specimen was PBMCs, taken around atezolizumab (anti-PD-L1) treatment. Source of these receptors: a man between 65 and 85 years old with urothelial cancer.

This chain links TRBV2 with TRBJ1-2, with TRBD1 as a possible D gene (6 bases). The CDR3 consists of 14 residues. Germline V gives CDR1 SNHLY, CDR2 FYNNEI. V was cut by 6 bases and J by 4 bases, with 15 bases left in between. The CDR3 reads CASSQGRGSYGYTF. The CDR3 bases are TGTGCCAGCAGCCAGGGGCGCGGGAGCTATGGCTACACCTTC.

The chain combines TRBV5-1 with TRBJ2-7; TRBD1 might be the D (6 bases). V was clipped by 6 bases and J by 3 bases, with 19 bases between them. The V gene's germline CDR1 is SGHRS and CDR2 YFSETQ. CDR3 length: 15 residues. CDR3 residues: CASNVNPGTLYEQYF. For the CDR3, the DNA is TGCGCCAGCAACGTTAATCCCGGGACACTCTACGAGCAGTACTTC.

This clone was picked up a small number of times. A read error may produce the germline difference seen at one junction end. The V gene is TRBV12-5, the J gene TRBJ1-4; TRBD1 agrees at 9 bases. This CDR3 spans 15 amino acids. The germline V gene encodes CDR1 LGHNT and CDR2 FRNRAP. CDR3 sequence (DNA): TGTGCTAGTGGCTTGGGGACAGGGAGTAATGAAAAACTGTTTTTT. It translates to CASGLGTGSNEKLFF.

V and J are TRBV7-2 and TRBJ2-1; 10 bases agree with TRBD2. In germline, CDR1 is SGHTA, CDR2 FQGNSA. The junction had 9 bases not matched to a gene; V was cut back by 1 base and J by 9 bases. The length of the CDR3 is 16 residues. The CDR3 DNA reads TGTGCCAGCAGCTTAGTCCCAGCGGGAGGGTCCGGTGAGCAGTTCTTC. Its translation is CASSLVPAGGSGEQFF. Full variable domain (missing parts from reference TRBV7-2 and TRBJ2-1): GAGVSQSPSNKVTEKGKDVELRCDPISGHTALYWYRQSLGQGLEFLIYFQGNSAPDKSGLPSDRFSAERTGGSVSTLTIQRTQQEDSAVYLCASSLVPAGGSGEQFFGPGTRLTVL.

Notes on this clone: The sample holds other DNA sequences that translate to the same CDR3. The V call is TRBV5-1, the J call TRBJ2-2; TRBD2 matches at 8 bases. V shed 0 bases, J shed 3 bases, and the junction held 1 base outside the gene matches. Germline lookup yields CDR1 SGHRS and CDR2 YFSETQ. CDR3 length: 15 amino acids. The CDR3 bases are TGCGCCAGCAGCTTGGGAGCGGGGGACACCGGGGAGCTGTTTTTT. Residues: CASSLGAGDTGELFF.

The genes are TRBV10-3 and TRBJ1-4; no clear D gene. V was shortened by 2 bases and J by 5 bases, with 9 bases between the two germline ends. Germline CDR1 reads ENHRY; CDR2 reads SYGVKD. The CDR3 contains 14 residues. The CDR3 DNA follows: TGTGCCATCAGTGAGGGCGGGCCAAATGAAAAACTGTTTTTT. Residues: CAISEGGPNEKLFF.

V is TRBV19 and J is TRBJ1-4; perhaps TRBD1 as D (6 bases). V was clipped by 6 bases and J by 8 bases, with 10 bases between them. The germline CDR1 and CDR2 sequences are LNHDA and SQIVND (reference sequence). CDR3 length equals 12 residues. The CDR3 sequence: CASSTGQEKLFF. CDR3 DNA sequence: TGTGCCAGTAGCACAGGGCAAGAAAAACTGTTTTTT.

CDR3: CASSLGGRNQPQHF. CDR3 sequence (DNA): TGTGCCAGCAGCTTAGGAGGTCGCAATCAGCCCCAGCATTTT. The V call is TRBV11-2, the J call TRBJ1-5; D not resolved. Trimming removed 1 base from V and 2 bases from J, with 6 bases in between. Germline V gives CDR1 SGHAT, CDR2 FQNNGV. This CDR3 is 14 amino acids long.

This chain connects TRBV5-3 to TRBJ2-5; D call uncertain. TRBV5-3 falls under the ORF class, with uncertain function. Trimming took 4 bases from V and 4 from J, leaving 11 bases between them. This CDR3 comprises 13 residues. CDR3 residues: CARSTGRRETQYF. CDR3 DNA: TGTGCCAGAAGCACGGGTCGGAGAGAGACCCAGTACTTC.

The chain recombines TRBV2 with TRBJ1-1, with a tentative D call TRBD1 (6 bases). The V gene lost 5 bases and the J gene lost 1 base, with 11 bases spanning the gap. This CDR3 comprises 14 residues. Germline CDR1 is SNHLY and CDR2 is FYNNEI. The CDR3 loop is CASSLGHTNTEAFF. The CDR3 nucleotides are TGTGCCAGCAGTCTGGGACATACGAACACTGAAGCTTTCTTT.

Worth noting for this clone: At one of its ends the junction is not consistent with the germline gene, which may arise from a read error. The genes are TRBV6-1 and TRBJ1-2; 10 nucleotides line up with TRBD1. CDR1 and CDR2 from the germline V gene are MNHNS and SASEGT. The CDR3 is 15 residues long. CDR3 sequence reads: CASDQTGQGNYGHTF. In nucleotides, the CDR3 is TGTGCCAGCGACCAGACGGGACAGGGGAATTATGGCCACACCTTC.

The chain uses TRBV5-1 and TRBJ1-4; 7 bases line up with TRBD1. J lost 3 bases, V lost 4 bases, and 3 bases had no gene match. This CDR3 has 14 amino acids. The germline V gene has CDR1 SGHRS and CDR2 YFSETQ. The CDR3 region has the DNA TGCGCCAGCAGCGAGGGACAGCCTAATGAAAAACTGTTTTTT. Residues: CASSEGQPNEKLFF.

The V call is TRBV19, the J call TRBJ1-5, with D unclear. This CDR3 comprises 13 residues. The germline V gene encodes CDR1 LNHDA and CDR2 SQIVND (reference sequence). V lost 9 bases and J lost 3, with 12 bases in between. In nucleotides, the CDR3 is TGTGCCAGCGGGGATACATACAATCAGCCCCAGCATTTT. It encodes CASGDTYNQPQHF.

The CDR3 region is CASSLIRGTEAFF. The CDR3 coding sequence is TGCGCCAGCAGCTTAATAAGGGGGACTGAAGCTTTCTTT. This chain connects TRBV5-1 to TRBJ1-1, with D perhaps TRBD1 (6 bases). The CDR3 sequence is 13 residues long. V shed 2 bases and J shed 5 bases, with 10 bases lying between them. Germline values: CDR1 SGHRS, CDR2 YFSETQ. The whole variable domain, remainder taken from reference TRBV5-1 and TRBJ1-1, is KAGVTQTPRYLIKTRGQQVTLSCSPISGHRSVSWYQQTPGQGLQFLFEYFSETQRNKGNFPGRFSGRQFSNSRSEMNVSTLELGDSALYLCASSLIRGTEAFFGQGTRLTVV.

CDR3 loop: CASTSYGTGGNIQYF. The CDR3 nucleotides read TGTGCCAGCACCTCATATGGGACAGGGGGAAACATTCAGTACTTC. The gene calls are TRBV6-5 and TRBJ2-4; 11 bases align to TRBD1. Germline loops: CDR1 MNHEY, CDR2 SVGAGI. The V and J ends lost 7 bases and 6 bases, in that order; junction bases with no gene match: 8. The CDR3 totals 15 residues.

The chain combines TRBV7-3 with TRBJ1-5; 7 positions match TRBD1. Germline V gene lookup returns CDR1 SGHTA and CDR2 FQGTGA. This CDR3 is 16 amino acids long. Trimming removed 2 bases from V and 5 bases from J; junction bases left unmatched: 9. The CDR3 bases are TGTGCCAGCAGCTTAGGGACCCGGGACAGTTATCAGCCCCAGCATTTT. Translating gives CASSLGTRDSYQPQHF.

This chain joins TRBV30 and TRBJ2-5; 8 nucleotides line up with TRBD2. V shed 0 bases, J shed 5 bases, and the junction held 8 bases outside the gene matches. CDR3 length: 15 residues. Germline loops: CDR1 GTSNPN, CDR2 SVGIG (reference sequence). CDR3 nucleotides: TGTGCCTGGAGTGTACGCGGCGGGAGGCGGGAGACCCAGTACTTC. This translates into CAWSVRGGRRETQYF.

The chain combines TRBV30 with TRBJ1-5; TRBD1 agrees at 8 bases. CDR1 is GTSNPN, CDR2 SVGIG, per germline (reference sequence). The CDR3 sequence is 15 residues long. V dropped 3 bases and J dropped 7; count of bases not matched to a gene: 11. CDR3 in DNA: TGTGCCTGGAGCACCGGACAGGGATACGGACAGCCCCAGCATTTT. It yields the protein CAWSTGQGYGQPQHF.

Only a few counts were recorded for this clone. V gene TRBV27 combines with J gene TRBJ1-1; TRBD1 might be the D (6 bases). This CDR3 region has 14 residues. Per germline, CDR1 MNHEY and CDR2 SMNVEV (reference sequence). Trimming took 5 bases from V and 0 from J, leaving 10 bases between them. The DNA for the CDR3 is TGTGCCAGCAGTGACTACAGGGTGAACACTGAAGCTTTCTTT. Translation gives CASSDYRVNTEAFF.

V usage is TRBV19 and J usage is TRBJ2-1, with 7 positions matching TRBD2. Trimming at V came to 6 bases and at J to 1 base, leaving 9 bases not matched to a gene. This CDR3 spans 16 amino acids. The germline V gene has CDR1 LNHDA and CDR2 SQIVND (reference sequence). CDR3: CASRAGVGESYNEQFF. CDR3 nucleotide sequence: TGTGCCAGTAGGGCGGGAGTTGGGGAATCCTACAATGAGCAGTTCTTC.

The rearrangement uses TRBV6-5 and TRBJ1-6, with TRBD1 as a possible D gene (5 bases). The germline gives CDR1 MNHEY, CDR2 SVGAGI. The CDR3 extends over 15 amino acids. Trimming removed 0 bases at V and 7 bases at J, with 10 bases between. CDR3: CASSYSSRQNSPLHF. The CDR3 nucleotides read TGTGCCAGCAGTTACTCCTCCCGACAGAATTCACCCCTCCACTTT.

The chain employs TRBV7-3 and TRBJ1-1; 9 bases map to TRBD1. This CDR3 region has 16 residues. J lost 3 bases, V lost 6 bases, and 11 bases had no gene match. CDR1 and CDR2 (germline): SGHTA, FQGTGA. In DNA, the CDR3 is TGTGCCAGCAGTCTCACAGGGGGCGGGTCGGACACTGAAGCTTTCTTT. This gives the protein CASSLTGGGSDTEAFF.

The chain links TRBV27 to TRBJ2-7; 8 bases map to TRBD2. The V gene's germline CDR1 is MNHEY and CDR2 SMNVEV (reference sequence). This CDR3 is 13 amino acids long. V lost 10 bases, J lost 7 bases, and 12 bases stayed unmatched. In DNA, the CDR3 is TGTGCCACCGGGGCGACTAGCGCTTTTGAGCAGTACTTC. It specifies CATGATSAFEQYF.

This chain connects TRBV25-1 to TRBJ2-3; D unresolved. The V gene lost 6 bases and the J gene lost 0 bases, with 4 bases spanning the gap. The germline gives CDR1 MGHDK, CDR2 SYGVNS. This CDR3 spans 12 amino acids. CDR3 amino acids: CASSFSTDTQYF. The DNA of the CDR3 is TGTGCCAGCAGCTTTAGCACAGATACGCAGTATTTT. The full variable domain, rest sourced from reference TRBV25-1 and TRBJ2-3, is EADIYQTPRYLVIGTGKKITLECSQTMGHDKMYWYQQDPGMELHLIHYSYGVNSTEKGDLSSESTVSRIRTEHFPLTLESARPSHTSQYLCASSFSTDTQYFGPGTRLTVL.

This clone was counted between two and nine times. The rearrangement links TRBV18 to TRBJ1-1, with 9 bases matching TRBD1. The CDR3 loop spans 14 amino acids. With 6 bases clipped from V and 4 bases from J, the junction kept 6 bases outside the gene matches. CDR1 KGHSH and CDR2 LQKENI come from the germline V gene. The CDR3 DNA reads as TGTGCCAGCTCTCCTCGACAGGGGGGCACTGAAGCTTTCTTT. It is translated as CASSPRQGGTEAFF.

The sample holds one count of this clone. The J gene is TRBJ2-7, the V gene TRBV7-9; a possible D gene is TRBD2 (6 bases). Trimming removed 6 bases at V and 4 bases at J, with 25 bases between. The CDR3 extends over 17 amino acids. Germline CDR1 reads SEHNR; CDR2 reads FQNEAQ (reference sequence). The CDR3 coding sequence is TGTGCCAGCAGTCACACTGCCCTCAGGTCCGGAGGGTACGAGCAGTACTTC. Translation gives CASSHTALRSGGYEQYF.

The chain carries TRBV7-2 and TRBJ2-6; D remains ambiguous. The germline V gene has CDR1 SGHTA and CDR2 FQGNSA. This CDR3 comprises 16 residues. The germline V and J ends were trimmed by 2 bases and 2 bases, with 10 bases remaining between them. The CDR3 DNA is TGTGCCAGCAGCTTAATGCAGGCCGCTGGGGCCAACGTCCTGACTTTC. This codes for CASSLMQAAGANVLTF.

The rearrangement links TRBV11-2 to TRBJ1-1; D is perhaps TRBD1 (5 bases). Germline V gene lookup returns CDR1 SGHAT and CDR2 FQNNGV. The CDR3 contains 15 residues. V was pared by 2 bases and J by 2 bases, with 12 bases between. CDR3 coding DNA: TGTGCCAGCAGCTTATTCCAGGGCAGAAACACTGAAGCTTTCTTT. This codes for CASSLFQGRNTEAFF. The full variable domain, in which reference TRBV11-2 and TRBJ1-1 provide the parts outside the CDR3, is EAGVAQSPRYKIIEKRQSVAFWCNPISGHATLYWYQQILGQGPKLLIQFQNNGVVDDSQLPKDRFSAERLKGVDSTLKIQPAKLEDSAVYLCASSLFQGRNTEAFFGQGTRLTVV.

Worth noting for this clone: This sample includes further DNA sequences coding for the same CDR3. The rearrangement joins TRBV6-1 to TRBJ1-2, with D maybe TRBD1 (6 bases). The V gene lost 6 bases and the J gene lost 14 bases, with 25 bases spanning the gap. CDR3 size: 14 residues. The germline V gene has CDR1 MNHNS and CDR2 SASEGT. The CDR3 bases are TGTGCCAGCAGGCTAACCGGACAGTACTCCGTCTTTACCTTC. It codes for CASRLTGQYSVFTF.

The genes are TRBV5-6 and TRBJ1-6; D possibly corresponds to TRBD1 (6 bases). Trimming cost V 3 bases and J 3 bases, with 10 bases left between them. Germline V gives CDR1 SGHDT, CDR2 YYEEEE. The CDR3 is made up of 15 amino acids. The CDR3 region has the DNA TGTGCCAGCAGCTCAGGACAGAGCTATAATTCACCCCTCCACTTT. It yields the protein CASSSGQSYNSPLHF.